This T cell receptor (beta chain) was profiled in a study of OX40 agonist ivuxolimab in advanced cancers. Assay: immunoSEQ multiplex PCR; the TCRdb copy retains only in-frame clones and omits some. The repertoire consists of around 99,000 clones, with approximately 89% occurring once and the leading ten covering about 1.2%. Trimming cost V 3 bases and J 9 bases; bases outside gene matches: 6. The CDR3 contains 13 residues. Germline CDR1 SEHNR, CDR2 FQNEAQ (reference sequence). The source was CD4+ or CD8+ T cells sorted from blood, collected in a trial of the OX40 agonist ivuxolimab. The rearrangement joins TRBV7-9 to TRBJ2-7; 9 bases are shared with TRBD1. This sequence was found in an adult with an advanced solid tumor such as melanoma, head and neck, liver or kidney cancer. The CDR3 sequence is CASSLGTGIGQYF. CDR3 DNA: TGTGCCAGCAGCTTGGGGACAGGGATTGGGCAGTACTTC. The whole variable domain, remainder taken from reference TRBV7-9 and TRBJ2-7, is DTGVSQNPRHKITKRGQNVTFRCDPISEHNRLYWYRQTLGQGPEFLTYFQNEAQLEKSRLLSDRFSAERPKGSFSTLEIQRTEQGDSAMYLCASSLGTGIGQYFGPGTRLTVT.